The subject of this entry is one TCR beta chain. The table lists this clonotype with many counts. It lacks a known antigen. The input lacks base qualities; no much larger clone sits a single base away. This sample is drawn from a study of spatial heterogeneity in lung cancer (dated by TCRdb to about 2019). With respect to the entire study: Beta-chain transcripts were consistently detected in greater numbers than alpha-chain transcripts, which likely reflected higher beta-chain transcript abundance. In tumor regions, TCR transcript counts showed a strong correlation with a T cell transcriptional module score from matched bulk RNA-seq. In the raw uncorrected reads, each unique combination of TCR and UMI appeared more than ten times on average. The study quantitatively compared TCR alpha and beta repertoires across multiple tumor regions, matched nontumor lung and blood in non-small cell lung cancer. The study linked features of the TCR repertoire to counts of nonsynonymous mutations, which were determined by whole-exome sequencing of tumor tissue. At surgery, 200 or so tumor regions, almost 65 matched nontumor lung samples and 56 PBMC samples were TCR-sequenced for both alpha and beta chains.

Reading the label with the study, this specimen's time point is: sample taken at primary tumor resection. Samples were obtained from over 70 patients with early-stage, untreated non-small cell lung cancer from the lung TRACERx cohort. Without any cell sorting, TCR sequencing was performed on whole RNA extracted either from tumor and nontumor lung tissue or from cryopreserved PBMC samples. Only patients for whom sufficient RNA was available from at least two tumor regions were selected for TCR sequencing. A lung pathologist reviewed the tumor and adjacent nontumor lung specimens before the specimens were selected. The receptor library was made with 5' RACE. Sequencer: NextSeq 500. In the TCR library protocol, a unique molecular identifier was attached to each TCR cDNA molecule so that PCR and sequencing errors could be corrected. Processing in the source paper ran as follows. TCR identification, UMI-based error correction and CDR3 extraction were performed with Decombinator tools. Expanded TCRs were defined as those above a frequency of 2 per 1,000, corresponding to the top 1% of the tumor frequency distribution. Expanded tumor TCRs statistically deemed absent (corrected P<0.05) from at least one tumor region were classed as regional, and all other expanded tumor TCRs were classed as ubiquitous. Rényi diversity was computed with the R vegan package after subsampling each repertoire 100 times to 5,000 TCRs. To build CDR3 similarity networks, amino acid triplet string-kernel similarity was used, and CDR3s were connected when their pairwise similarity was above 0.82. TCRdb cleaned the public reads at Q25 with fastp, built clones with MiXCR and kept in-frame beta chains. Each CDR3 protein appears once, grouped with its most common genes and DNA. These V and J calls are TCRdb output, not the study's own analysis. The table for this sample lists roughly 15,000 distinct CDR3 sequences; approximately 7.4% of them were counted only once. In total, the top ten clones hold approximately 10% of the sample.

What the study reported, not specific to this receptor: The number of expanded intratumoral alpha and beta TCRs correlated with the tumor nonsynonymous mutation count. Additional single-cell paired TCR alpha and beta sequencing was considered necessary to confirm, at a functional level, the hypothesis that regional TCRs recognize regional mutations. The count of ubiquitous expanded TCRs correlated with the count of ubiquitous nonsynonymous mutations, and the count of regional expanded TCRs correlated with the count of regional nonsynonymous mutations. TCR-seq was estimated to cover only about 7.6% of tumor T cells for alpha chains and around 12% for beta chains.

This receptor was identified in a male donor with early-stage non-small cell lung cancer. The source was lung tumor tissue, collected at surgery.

The CDR3 amino acid sequence is: CSVDRGGRGASEQYF. The sequenced DNA is TGCAGCGTTGACCGTGGGGGTCGAGGGGCGAGCGAGCAGTACTTC. The chain links TRBV29-1 with TRBJ2-7; the D gene could be TRBD1 or TRBD2, each one agreeing over 5 bases. Including the terminal cysteine and phenylalanine, the CDR3 comprises 15 residues. Only CDR3 DNA remains: 45 bases, in frame from the first base. Between the V and J ends, shortened by 3 bases and 6 bases respectively, the junction contains 21 bases. The germline V gene sets CDR1 to SQVTM and CDR2 to ANQGSEA.